Here is one T cell receptor beta chain with its context. With 6 bases clipped from V and 5 bases from J, the junction kept 11 bases outside the gene matches. The CDR3 extends over 16 amino acids. Germline CDR1 reads MNHNY; CDR2 reads SVGAGI (reference sequence). This entry belongs to a study of blood T cell repertoires in COVID-19. Across the whole study: There were acute and convalescent COVID-19 samples, and they came from the United States, Italy and Spain.

Under the authors' procedure: Amplification with reference gene primers provided the estimates of nucleated cell counts. Assay: immunoSEQ multiplex PCR; the TCRdb copy retains only in-frame clones and omits some. The DNA gave D and trimming, while V, J and clone size come from that table. Of approximately 170,000 clones listed, around 85% are singletons. This receptor was obtained from a woman between 70 and 85 years old with acute or convalescent COVID-19. This chain uses TRBV6-6 with TRBJ2-3, with TRBD2 identical over 10 bases. Sequenced: peripheral blood. The CDR3 reads CASRKLAGRTGDTQYF. The CDR3, as DNA: TGTGCCAGCAGAAAACTAGCGGGGCGGACAGGAGATACGCAGTATTTT.